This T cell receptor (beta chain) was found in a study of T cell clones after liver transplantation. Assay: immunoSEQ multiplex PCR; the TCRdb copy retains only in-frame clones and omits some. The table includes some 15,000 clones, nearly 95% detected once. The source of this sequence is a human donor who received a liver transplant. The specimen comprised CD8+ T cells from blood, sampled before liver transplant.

As DNA, the CDR3 is TGTGCCAGCAGCCCGGGACTAGCGGAGGCAAACACCGGGGAGCTGTTTTTT. It is translated as CASSPGLAEANTGELFF. V is TRBV7-2 and J is TRBJ2-2; 11 nucleotides align to TRBD2. The CDR3 spans 17 residues. V trimming: 5 bases; J trimming: 2 bases; junction bases outside the gene matches: 7. From germline, CDR1 is SGHTA and CDR2 FQGNSA. Full variable domain (missing parts from reference TRBV7-2 and TRBJ2-2): GAGVSQSPSNKVTEKGKDVELRCDPISGHTALYWYRQSLGQGLEFLIYFQGNSAPDKSGLPSDRFSAERTGGSVSTLTIQRTQQEDSAVYLCASSPGLAEANTGELFFGEGSRLTVL.